The clone carrying this T cell receptor (beta chain) is medium-sized by share. Its target is unknown. Profiling relied on immunoSEQ multiplex PCR, and the TCRdb table lists in-frame clones only, not all of them. This table holds some 2,000 clones, 18% found once. The data are from a study of T cells in localized non-small cell lung cancer. Points from the study as a whole: Uninvolved adjacent lung showed the highest T cell clonality, exceeding tumor. The appearance of a median about 62 of the top 100 tumor clones was seen in adjacent lung.

The TCR sequence derives from a female donor older than 55 with stage I squamous cell lung carcinoma. Sample: lung tumor tissue, taken before any cancer treatment.

The CDR3 loop reads CASSALAGRTYEQYF. CDR3 coding DNA: TGTGCCAGCAGCGCCCTAGCGGGGAGGACCTACGAGCAGTACTTC. This chain links TRBV9 with TRBJ2-7; 9 nucleotides match TRBD2. Per the germline V gene, CDR1 is SGDLS and CDR2 is YYNGEE. V dropped 3 bases and J dropped 2; count of bases not matched to a gene: 6. The length of the CDR3 is 15 residues.